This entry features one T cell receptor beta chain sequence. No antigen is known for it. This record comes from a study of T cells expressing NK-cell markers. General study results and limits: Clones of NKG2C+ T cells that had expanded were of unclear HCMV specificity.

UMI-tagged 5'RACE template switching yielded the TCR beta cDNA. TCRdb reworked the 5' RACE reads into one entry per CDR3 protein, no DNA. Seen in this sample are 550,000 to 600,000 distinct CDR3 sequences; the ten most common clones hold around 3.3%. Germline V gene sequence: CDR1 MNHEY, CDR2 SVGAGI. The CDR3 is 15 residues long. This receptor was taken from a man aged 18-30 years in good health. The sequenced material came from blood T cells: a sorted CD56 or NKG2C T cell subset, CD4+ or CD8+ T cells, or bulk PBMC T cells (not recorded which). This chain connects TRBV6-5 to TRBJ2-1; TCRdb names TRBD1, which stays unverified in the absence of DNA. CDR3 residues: CASSYDRDRVNEQFF.